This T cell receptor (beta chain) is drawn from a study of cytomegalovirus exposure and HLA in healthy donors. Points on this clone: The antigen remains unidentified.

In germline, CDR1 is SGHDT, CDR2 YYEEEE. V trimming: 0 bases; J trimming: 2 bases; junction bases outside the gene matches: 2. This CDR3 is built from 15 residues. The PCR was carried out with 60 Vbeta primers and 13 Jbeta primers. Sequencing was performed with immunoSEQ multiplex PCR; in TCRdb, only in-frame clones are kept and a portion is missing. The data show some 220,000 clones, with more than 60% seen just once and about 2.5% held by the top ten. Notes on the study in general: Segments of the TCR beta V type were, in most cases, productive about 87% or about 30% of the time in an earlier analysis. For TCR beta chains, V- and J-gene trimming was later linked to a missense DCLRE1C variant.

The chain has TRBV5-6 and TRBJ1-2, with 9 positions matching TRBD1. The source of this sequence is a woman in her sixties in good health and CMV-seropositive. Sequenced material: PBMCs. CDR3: CASSLVDRGNYGYTF. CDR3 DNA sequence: TGTGCCAGCAGCTTGGTCGACAGGGGGAACTATGGCTACACCTTC.